These 9 T cell receptor beta chains were sequenced from one sample in a study of T cell responses to AZD1222 COVID-19 vaccine. The assay was immunoSEQ multiplex PCR, and TCRdb's table has in-frame clones only and misses some. The sample has about 37,000 clones, approximately 90% seen once; the top ten hold 8% to 13%. The sequencing used peripheral blood, collected 28 days after the second AZD1222 dose. The receptors originated from an adult who received the AZD1222 COVID-19 vaccine.

The rearrangement joins TRBV29-1 to TRBJ1-1; the D gene is possibly TRBD1 (5 bases). CDR3 length: 15 residues. The V end lost 4 bases, the J end lost 3 bases, and 18 bases lay between the germline ends. Germline CDR1 reads SQVTM; CDR2 reads ANQGSEA. For the CDR3, the DNA is TGCAGCGTTGGGGGGGGATCGGGTTGGGACACTGAAGCTTTCTTT. Its protein product is CSVGGGSGWDTEAFF.

The rearrangement uses TRBV27 and TRBJ2-4; no firm D call. The V end was cut by 5 bases, the J end by 3 bases, with 14 bases between. Germline V CDR1 and CDR2: MNHEY, SMNVEV (reference sequence). The CDR3 is 15 residues long. The CDR3 DNA reads TGTGCCAGCAGTCTAATCCGGTCGGGCAAAAACATTCAGTACTTC. Protein: CASSLIRSGKNIQYF.

V gene TRBV5-4 combines with J gene TRBJ1-2; a weak D match, TRBD1 (5 bases). Trimming shortened V by 2 bases and J by 3 bases, and 11 bases separated the two germline ends. Germline CDR1 reads SGHNT; CDR2 reads YYREEE (reference sequence). This CDR3 region has 14 residues. The DNA for the CDR3 is TGTGCCAGCAGCTTATTTGTACAGGACTATGGCTACACCTTC. Translation gives CASSLFVQDYGYTF. Supplemented by reference TRBV5-4 and TRBJ1-2, the full variable domain reads ETGVTQSPTHLIKTRGQQVTLRCSSQSGHNTVSWYQQALGQGPQFIFQYYREEENGRGNFPPRFSGLQFPNYSSELNVNALELDDSALYLCASSLFVQDYGYTFGSGTRLTVV.

This clone was seen only once. This chain uses TRBV5-1 with TRBJ1-2; D unresolved. Germline values: CDR1 SGHRS, CDR2 YFSETQ. CDR3 length equals 13 residues. Trimming cost V 4 bases and J 3 bases, with 10 bases left between them. As DNA, the CDR3 is TGCGCCAGCAGCCCCGGGAACGACTATGGCTACACCTTC. Protein product: CASSPGNDYGYTF.

V gene TRBV5-1 combines with J gene TRBJ2-1, with TRBD2 matching over 11 bases. Germline V lookup: CDR1 SGHRS, CDR2 YFSETQ. CDR3 size: 15 residues. J lost 8 bases, V lost 4 bases, and 8 bases had no gene match. The CDR3 reads CASSAAGTSGDEQFF. As DNA, the CDR3 is TGCGCCAGCAGCGCCGCCGGGACTAGCGGAGATGAGCAGTTCTTC.

V is TRBV11-2 and J is TRBJ1-6, with D possibly TRBD1 on 5 matching bases. CDR1 SGHAT and CDR2 FQNNGV come from the germline V gene. The CDR3 loop spans 14 amino acids. Trimming removed 3 bases at V and 10 bases at J, with 13 bases between. The CDR3 protein is CASSFGGYRSPLHF. In nucleotides, the CDR3 is TGTGCCAGCAGCTTCGGGGGGTATCGGTCACCCCTCCACTTT.

V gene TRBV21-1 combines with J gene TRBJ1-6; TRBD1 reflects the table's D call only, with no check against the DNA. TRBV21-1 corresponds to a pseudogene. The CDR3 loop spans 15 amino acids. Here the CDR3 DNA reads TGTGCCAGCACCCCAGGGGCAGGGACGGGTTCACCCCTCCACTTT. It codes for CASTPGAGTGSPLHF.

V and J are TRBV19 and TRBJ1-4, with D unresolved. CDR3 length: 15 residues. The germline gives CDR1 LNHDA, CDR2 SQIVND (reference sequence). The V gene lost 6 bases and the J gene lost 7 bases, with 18 bases spanning the gap. In nucleotides, the CDR3 is TGTGCCAGTAGCCCGTCCGTGGTCCGGGGTGAAAAACTGTTTTTT. It translates to CASSPSVVRGEKLFF.

This clone has a single count. The V call is TRBV29-1, the J call TRBJ1-2; 7 positions agree with TRBD1. The V gene end was trimmed by 8 bases and the J gene end by 2 bases; junction bases not matched to a gene: 14. Germline values: CDR1 SQVTM, CDR2 ANQGSEA. This CDR3 region has 15 residues. The CDR3 DNA reads TGCAGCTCCCTAGAGTGGACAGGCCGAAACTATGGCTACACCTTC. This sequence encodes CSSLEWTGRNYGYTF.